This T cell receptor (beta chain) was observed in a study of cytomegalovirus exposure and HLA in healthy donors. Study-level findings and limits: TRBV6-2, TRBV6-3 and some other V segments were excluded as indistinguishable. It was confirmed in vitro that a few of the CMV-associated chains were specific for CMV antigens.

The PCR had 60 Vbeta and 13 Jbeta primers. The method was immunoSEQ multiplex PCR; TCRdb's version includes in-frame clones alone and lacks a portion of them. The repertoire includes roughly 220,000 clones, roughly 80% of them detected once, and 2.5% to 3% sits in the top ten. V shed 1 base and J shed 3 bases, with 17 bases lying between them. The CDR3 covers 17 residues. Germline-derived CDR1 and CDR2 are LNHNV and YYDKDF (reference sequence). Of note for this clone: Its antigen remains unidentified.

The rearrangement uses TRBV15 and TRBJ2-3, with D possibly being TRBD2 (7 bases). The TCR comes from a young man in good health and CMV-seronegative. The sample taken for sequencing was PBMCs. The CDR3 DNA is TGTGCCACCAGCAGAGGGGAGGGCCTCCAGGGGACAGATACGCAGTATTTT. It codes for CATSRGEGLQGTDTQYF.